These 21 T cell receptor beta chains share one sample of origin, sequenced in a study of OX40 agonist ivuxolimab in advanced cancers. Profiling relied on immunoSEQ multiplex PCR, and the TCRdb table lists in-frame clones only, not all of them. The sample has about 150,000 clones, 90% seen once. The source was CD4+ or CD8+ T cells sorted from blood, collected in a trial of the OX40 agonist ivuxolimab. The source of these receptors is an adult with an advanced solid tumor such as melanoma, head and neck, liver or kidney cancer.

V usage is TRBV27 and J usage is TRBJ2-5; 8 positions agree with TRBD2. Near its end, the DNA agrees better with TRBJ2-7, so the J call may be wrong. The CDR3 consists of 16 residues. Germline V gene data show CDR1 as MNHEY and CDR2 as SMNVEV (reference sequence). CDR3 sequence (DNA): TGTGCCAGCAGTATCGGACTAGCTCAGAGCTCCTACGAGCAGTACTTC. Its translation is CASSIGLAQSSYEQYF.

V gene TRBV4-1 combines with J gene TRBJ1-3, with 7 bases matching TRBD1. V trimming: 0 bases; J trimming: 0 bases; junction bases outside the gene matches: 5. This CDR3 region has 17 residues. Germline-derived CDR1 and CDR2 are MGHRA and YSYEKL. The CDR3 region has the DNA TGCGCCAGCAGCCAAGATTACAGGGGATCCTCTGGAAACACCATATATTTT. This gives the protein CASSQDYRGSSGNTIYF.

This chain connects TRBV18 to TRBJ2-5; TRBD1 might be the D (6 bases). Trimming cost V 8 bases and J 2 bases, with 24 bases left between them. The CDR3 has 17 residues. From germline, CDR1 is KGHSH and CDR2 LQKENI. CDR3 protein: CASHTSPQGTRQETQYF. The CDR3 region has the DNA TGTGCCAGCCATACAAGCCCCCAGGGGACGAGACAAGAGACCCAGTACTTC.

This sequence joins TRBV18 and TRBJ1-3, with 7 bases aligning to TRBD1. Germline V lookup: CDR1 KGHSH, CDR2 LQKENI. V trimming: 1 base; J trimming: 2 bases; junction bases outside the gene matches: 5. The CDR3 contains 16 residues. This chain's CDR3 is CASSPQDRVTGNTIYF. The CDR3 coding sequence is TGTGCCAGCTCACCACAAGACAGGGTGACTGGAAACACCATATATTTT.

The DNA of the CDR3 is TGCGCCAGCAGCTTGGCAGAAAACCTTAATTCACCCCTCCACTTT. Translation gives CASSLAENLNSPLHF. The rearrangement joins TRBV5-1 to TRBJ1-6; no definite D call. Germline V gene lookup returns CDR1 SGHRS and CDR2 YFSETQ. CDR3 length: 15 residues. V was cut by 0 bases and J by 6 bases, with 10 bases left in between.

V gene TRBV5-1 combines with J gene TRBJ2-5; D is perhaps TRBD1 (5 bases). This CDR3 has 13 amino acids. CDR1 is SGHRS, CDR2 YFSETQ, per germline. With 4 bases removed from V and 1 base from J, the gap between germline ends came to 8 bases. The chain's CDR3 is CASSPDSQETQYF. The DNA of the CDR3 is TGCGCCAGCAGCCCCGACAGCCAAGAGACCCAGTACTTC.

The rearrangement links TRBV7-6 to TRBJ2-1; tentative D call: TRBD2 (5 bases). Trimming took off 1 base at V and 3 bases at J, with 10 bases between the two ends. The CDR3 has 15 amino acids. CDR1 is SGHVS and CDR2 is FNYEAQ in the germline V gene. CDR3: CASSLGSSVYNEQFF. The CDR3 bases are TGTGCCAGCAGCTTAGGCAGTAGCGTCTACAATGAGCAGTTCTTC.

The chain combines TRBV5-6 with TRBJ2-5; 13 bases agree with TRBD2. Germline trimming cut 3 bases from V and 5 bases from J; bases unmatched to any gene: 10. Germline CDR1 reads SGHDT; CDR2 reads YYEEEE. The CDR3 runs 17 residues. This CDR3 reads CASSSAGLAGDVETQYF. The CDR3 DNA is TGTGCCAGCAGCTCCGCAGGACTAGCGGGAGATGTTGAGACCCAGTACTTC.

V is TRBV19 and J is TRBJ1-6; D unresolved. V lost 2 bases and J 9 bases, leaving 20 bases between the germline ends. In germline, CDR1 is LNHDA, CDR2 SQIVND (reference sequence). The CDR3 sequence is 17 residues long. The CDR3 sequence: CASSISRGEGAGSPLHF. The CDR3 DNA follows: TGTGCCAGTAGTATAAGTCGGGGAGAGGGTGCGGGTTCACCCCTCCACTTT.

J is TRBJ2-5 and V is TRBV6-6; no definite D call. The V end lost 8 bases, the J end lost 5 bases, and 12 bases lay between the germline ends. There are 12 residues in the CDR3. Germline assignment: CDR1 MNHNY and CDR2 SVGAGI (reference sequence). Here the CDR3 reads CASRTITETQYF. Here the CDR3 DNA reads TGTGCCAGCCGAACCATTACGGAGACCCAGTACTTC.

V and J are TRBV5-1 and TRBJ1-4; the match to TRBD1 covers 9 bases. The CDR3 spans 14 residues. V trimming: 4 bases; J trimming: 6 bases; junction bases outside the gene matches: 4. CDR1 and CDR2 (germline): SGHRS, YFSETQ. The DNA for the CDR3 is TGCGCCAGCAGCCCGGGACAGGGATATGAAAAACTGTTTTTT. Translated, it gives CASSPGQGYEKLFF.

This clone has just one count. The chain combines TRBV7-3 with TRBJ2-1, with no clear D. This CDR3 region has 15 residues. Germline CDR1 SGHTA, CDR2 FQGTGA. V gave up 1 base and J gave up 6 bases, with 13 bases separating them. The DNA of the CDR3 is TGTGCCAGCAGCTTAATGCTAGGGCGACCCAATGAGCAGTTCTTC. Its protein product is CASSLMLGRPNEQFF.

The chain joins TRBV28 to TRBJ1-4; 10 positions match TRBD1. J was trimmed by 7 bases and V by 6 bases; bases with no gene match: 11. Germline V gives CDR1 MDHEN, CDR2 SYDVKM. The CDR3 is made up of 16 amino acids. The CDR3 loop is CASSVSPGTGAEKLFF. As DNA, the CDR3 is TGTGCCAGCAGCGTCTCCCCCGGGACAGGGGCTGAAAAACTGTTTTTT.

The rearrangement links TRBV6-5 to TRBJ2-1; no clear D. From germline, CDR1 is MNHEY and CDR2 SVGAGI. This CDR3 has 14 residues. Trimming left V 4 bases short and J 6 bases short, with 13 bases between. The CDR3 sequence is CASSLRSAGNEQFF. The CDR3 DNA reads TGTGCCAGCAGTTTGCGATCCGCAGGCAATGAGCAGTTCTTC.

The CDR3 sequence is CASSPSGYGYTF. CDR3 DNA: TGTGCCAGCAGCCCGAGCGGCTATGGCTACACCTTC. The genes are TRBV7-3 and TRBJ1-2; D not resolved. The CDR3 contains 12 residues. Trimming took 5 bases from V and 4 from J, leaving 8 bases between them. Germline V gene lookup returns CDR1 SGHTA and CDR2 FQGTGA.

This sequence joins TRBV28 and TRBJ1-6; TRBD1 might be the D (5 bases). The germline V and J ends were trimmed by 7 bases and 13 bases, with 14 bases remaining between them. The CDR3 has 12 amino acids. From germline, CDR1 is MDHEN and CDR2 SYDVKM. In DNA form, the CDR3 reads TGTGCCAGCACTCCCCCAAGGGGTCCCCTCCACTTT. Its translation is CASTPPRGPLHF.

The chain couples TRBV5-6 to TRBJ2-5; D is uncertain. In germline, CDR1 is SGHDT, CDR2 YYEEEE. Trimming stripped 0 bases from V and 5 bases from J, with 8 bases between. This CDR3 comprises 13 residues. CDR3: CASSLVGAETQYF. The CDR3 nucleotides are TGTGCCAGCAGCTTGGTCGGTGCGGAGACCCAGTACTTC.

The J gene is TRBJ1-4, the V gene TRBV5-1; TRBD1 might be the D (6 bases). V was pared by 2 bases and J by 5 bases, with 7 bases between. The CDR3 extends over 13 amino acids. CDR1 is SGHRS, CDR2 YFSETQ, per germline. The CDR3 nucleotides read TGCGCCAGCAGCTTTGGACAGAATGAAAAACTGTTTTTT. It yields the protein CASSFGQNEKLFF.

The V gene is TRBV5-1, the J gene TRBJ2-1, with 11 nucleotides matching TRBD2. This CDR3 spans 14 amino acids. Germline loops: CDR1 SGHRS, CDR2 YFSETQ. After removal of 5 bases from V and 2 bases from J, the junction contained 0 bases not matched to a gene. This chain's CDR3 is CASRTSGTYNEQFF. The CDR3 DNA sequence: TGCGCCAGCAGGACTAGCGGGACCTACAATGAGCAGTTCTTC.

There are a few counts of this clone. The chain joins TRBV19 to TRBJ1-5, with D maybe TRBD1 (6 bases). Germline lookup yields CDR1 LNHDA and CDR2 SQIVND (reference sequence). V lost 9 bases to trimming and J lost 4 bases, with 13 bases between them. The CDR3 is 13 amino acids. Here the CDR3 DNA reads TGTGCCAGCTCATGGGGGGCGAATCAGCCCCAGCATTTT. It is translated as CASSWGANQPQHF. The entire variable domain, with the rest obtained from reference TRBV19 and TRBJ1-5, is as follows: DGGITQSPKYLFRKEGQNVTLSCEQNLNHDAMYWYRQDPGQGLRLIYYSQIVNDFQKGDIAEGYSVSREKKESFPLTVTSAQKNPTAFYLCASSWGANQPQHFGDGTRLSIL.

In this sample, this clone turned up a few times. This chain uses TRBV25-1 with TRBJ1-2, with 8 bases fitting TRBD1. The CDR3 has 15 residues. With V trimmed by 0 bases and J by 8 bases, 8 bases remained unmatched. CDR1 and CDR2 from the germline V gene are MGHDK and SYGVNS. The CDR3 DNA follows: TGTGCCAGCAGTGAATATAGGGCAGGGGGCGAGGGCTACACCTTC. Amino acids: CASSEYRAGGEGYTF.